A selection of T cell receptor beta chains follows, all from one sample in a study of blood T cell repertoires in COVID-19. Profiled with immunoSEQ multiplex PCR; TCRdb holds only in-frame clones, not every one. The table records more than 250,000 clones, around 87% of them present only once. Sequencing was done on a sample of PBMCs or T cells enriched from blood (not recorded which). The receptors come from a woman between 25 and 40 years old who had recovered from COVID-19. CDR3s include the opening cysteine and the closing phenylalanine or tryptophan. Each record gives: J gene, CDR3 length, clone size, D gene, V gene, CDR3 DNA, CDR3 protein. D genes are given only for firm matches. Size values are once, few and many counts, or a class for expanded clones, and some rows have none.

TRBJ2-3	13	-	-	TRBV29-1	TGCAGCGTTGAGGCCAGTAGCACAGATACGCAGTATTTT	CSVEASSTDTQYF
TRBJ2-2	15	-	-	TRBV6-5	TGTGCCAGCGAGGTTGAGGCGAGAGGGACCGGGGAGCTGTTTTTT	CASEVEARGTGELFF
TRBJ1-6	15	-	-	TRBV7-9	TGTGCCAGCAGCTTAGGGGCAATCCATAATTCACCCCTCCACTTT	CASSLGAIHNSPLHF
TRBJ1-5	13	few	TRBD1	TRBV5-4	TGTGCCAGCAGCTGGGACAGGGGTCAGCCCCAGCATTTT	CASSWDRGQPQHF
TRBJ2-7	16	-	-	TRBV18	TGTGCCAGCTCACCACCGGTTACAGCAGGAACCTACGAGCAGTACTTC	CASSPPVTAGTYEQYF
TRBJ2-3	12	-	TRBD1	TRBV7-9	TGTGCCGGAGAGACAGGGAGTGATACGCAGTATTTT	CAGETGSDTQYF
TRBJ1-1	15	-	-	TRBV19	TGTGCCAGTAGTAGACAGGAGAGGGTGAACACTGAAGCTTTCTTT	CASSRQERVNTEAFF
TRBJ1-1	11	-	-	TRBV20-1	TGCAGTGTTAGACCTAACACTGAAGCTTTCTTT	CSVRPNTEAFF
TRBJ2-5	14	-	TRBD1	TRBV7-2	TGTGCCAGCCAAAGGGACAGGGGGCGAGAGACCCAGTACTTC	CASQRDRGRETQYF
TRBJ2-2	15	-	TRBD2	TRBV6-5	TGTGCCAGCAGTCCCCGGGCGGGGGACACCGGGGAGCTGTTTTTT	CASSPRAGDTGELFF
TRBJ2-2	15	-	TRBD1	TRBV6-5	TGTGCCAGCAGAGAGCAGGGGGCGAGCACCGGGGAGCTGTTTTTT	CASREQGASTGELFF
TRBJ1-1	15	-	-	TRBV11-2	TGTGCCAGCAGCTTGTTCAGGGGTGTGAACACTGAAGCTTTCTTT	CASSLFRGVNTEAFF
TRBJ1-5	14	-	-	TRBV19	TGTGCCAGTAGTGAACAGGGCAGGCATCAGCCCCAGCATTTT	CASSEQGRHQPQHF
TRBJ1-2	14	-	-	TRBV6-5	TGTGCCAGCAGGGATACAGCTACAGCTGGGGGCTACACCTTC	CASRDTATAGGYTF
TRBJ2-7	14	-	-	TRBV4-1	TGCGCCAGCAGCCAAGGCGGGCCTATGGACGAGCAGTACTTC	CASSQGGPMDEQYF
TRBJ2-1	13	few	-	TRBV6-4	TGTGCCAGCAGTGAGGGTCTAGGATTTAAGCAGTTCTTC	CASSEGLGFKQFF
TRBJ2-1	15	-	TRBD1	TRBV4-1	TGCGCCAGCAGCCAAGAGGACAGGGCGAGCGATGAGCAGTTCTTC	CASSQEDRASDEQFF
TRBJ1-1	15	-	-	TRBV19	TGTGCCAGTAGTTTCTCCCAGGGTTCAGACACTGAAGCTTTCTTT	CASSFSQGSDTEAFF
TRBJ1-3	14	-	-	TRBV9	TGTGCCAGCAGCGTCTCCTCCCCTGGAAACACCATATATTTT	CASSVSSPGNTIYF
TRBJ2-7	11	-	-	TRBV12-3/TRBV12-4	TGTGCCAGCAGTGCCAGATACGAGCAGTACTTC	CASSARYEQYF
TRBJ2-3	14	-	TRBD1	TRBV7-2	TGTGCCAGCAGCTTTAGACAGGGCAGGGGTACGCAGTATTTT	CASSFRQGRGTQYF
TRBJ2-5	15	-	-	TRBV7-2	TGTGCCAGCAGCTTAGGACGGAGGGGAACAGAGACCCAGTACTTC	CASSLGRRGTETQYF
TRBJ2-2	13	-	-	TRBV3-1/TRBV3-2	TGTGCCAGCAGCCACTCAGGGACCGGGGAGCTGTTTTTT	CASSHSGTGELFF
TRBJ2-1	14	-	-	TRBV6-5	TGTGCCAGCAGTTACGGGCCCGGGGGCAATGAGCAGTTCTTC	CASSYGPGGNEQFF
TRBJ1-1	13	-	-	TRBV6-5	TGTGCCAGCAGTTTGGGGAGGAGGACTGAAGCTTTCTTT	CASSLGRRTEAFF
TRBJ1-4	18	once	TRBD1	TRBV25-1	TGTGCCAGCAGTGAATTAGACAGGGCGCTTAGGAGTGATGAAAAACTGTTTTTT	CASSELDRALRSDEKLFF
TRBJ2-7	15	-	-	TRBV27	TGTGCCAGCAGTTTATCGGCAGGAATCTACTACGAGCAGTACTTC	CASSLSAGIYYEQYF
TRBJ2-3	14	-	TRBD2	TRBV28	TGTGCCAGCAGTTTAAGCGGGGGGGGAGATACGCAGTATTTT	CASSLSGGGDTQYF
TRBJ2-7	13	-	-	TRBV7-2	TGTGCCAGCAGCTTATCCGGGACTGGCGAGCAGTACTTC	CASSLSGTGEQYF
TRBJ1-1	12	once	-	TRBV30	TGTGCCTGCGGACGGAGGAACACTGAAGCTTTCTTT	CACGRRNTEAFF
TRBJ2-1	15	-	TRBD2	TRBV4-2	TGTGCCAGCAGCCAAGAGACTAGCGTCGACACTGAGCAGTTCTTC	CASSQETSVDTEQFF
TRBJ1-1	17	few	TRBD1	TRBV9	TGTGCCAGCACCCCAGGACAGGGGAAGGCGGAGAACACTGAAGCTTTCTTT	CASTPGQGKAENTEAFF